The sequence of this TCR beta chain was determined in a study of shared clonotypes between healthy human individuals. The study, taken as a whole, reports: Estimated clonotype richness was generally higher in naive than memory subsets.

The CDR3 has 17 residues. Per germline, CDR1 LNHNV and CDR2 YYDKDF (reference sequence). The V segment lost 3 bases and the J segment 3 bases; nucleotides outside the gene matches: 14. Repertoires were generated with immunoSEQ multiplex PCR, while TCRdb's copy carries only in-frame clones and drops some. The repertoire holds fewer than 850,000 clones, with 90% to 97% as singletons. CD45RO negativity and positive selection for CCR7 defined naive CD8 cells, a population that excluded terminally differentiated effector memory CD45RA+ cells. As to this clone: Its antigen is as yet unknown.

Sample: naive CD8+ T cells sorted from blood. The TCR comes from a man aged 25-40 years in good health. The chain carries TRBV15 and TRBJ2-7, with 7 bases aligning to TRBD1. CDR3 protein: CATSSLMTGLGFYEQYF. The CDR3, as DNA: TGTGCCACCAGCAGCCTAATGACAGGGCTGGGATTCTACGAGCAGTACTTC.